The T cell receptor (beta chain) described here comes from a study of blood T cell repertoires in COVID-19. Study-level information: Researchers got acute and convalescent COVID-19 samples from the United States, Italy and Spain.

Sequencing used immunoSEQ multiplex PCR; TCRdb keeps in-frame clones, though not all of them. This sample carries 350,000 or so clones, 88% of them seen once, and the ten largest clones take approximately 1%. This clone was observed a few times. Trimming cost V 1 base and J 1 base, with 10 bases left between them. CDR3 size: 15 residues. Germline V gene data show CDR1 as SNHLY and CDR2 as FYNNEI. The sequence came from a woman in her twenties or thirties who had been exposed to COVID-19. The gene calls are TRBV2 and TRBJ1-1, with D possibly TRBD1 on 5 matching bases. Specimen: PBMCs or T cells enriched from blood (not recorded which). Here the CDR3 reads CASSEEPGWNTEAFF. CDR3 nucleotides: TGTGCCAGCAGTGAAGAACCAGGGTGGAACACTGAAGCTTTCTTT.